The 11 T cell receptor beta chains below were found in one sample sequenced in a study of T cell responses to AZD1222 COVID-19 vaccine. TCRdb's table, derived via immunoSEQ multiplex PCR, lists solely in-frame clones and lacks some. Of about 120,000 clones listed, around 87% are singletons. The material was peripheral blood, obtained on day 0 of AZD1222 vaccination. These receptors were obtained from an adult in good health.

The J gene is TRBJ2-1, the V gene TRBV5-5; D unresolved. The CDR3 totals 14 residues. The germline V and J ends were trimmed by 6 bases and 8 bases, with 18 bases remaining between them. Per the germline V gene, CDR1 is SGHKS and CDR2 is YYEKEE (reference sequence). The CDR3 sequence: CASIGTPTLHEQFF. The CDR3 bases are TGTGCCAGCATAGGAACTCCCACCCTCCATGAGCAGTTCTTC.

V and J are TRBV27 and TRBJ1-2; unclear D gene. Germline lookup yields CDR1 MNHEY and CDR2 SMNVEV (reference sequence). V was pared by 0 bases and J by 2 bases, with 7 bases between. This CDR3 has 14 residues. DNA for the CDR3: TGTGCCAGCAGTTTATCTCCCCCCAACTATGGCTACACCTTC. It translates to CASSLSPPNYGYTF.

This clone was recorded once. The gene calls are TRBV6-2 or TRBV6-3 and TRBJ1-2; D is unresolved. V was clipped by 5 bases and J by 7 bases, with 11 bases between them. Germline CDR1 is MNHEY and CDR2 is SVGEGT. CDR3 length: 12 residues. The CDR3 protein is CASSAPVGGYTF. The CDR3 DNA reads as TGTGCCAGCAGTGCCCCGGTCGGTGGCTACACCTTC.

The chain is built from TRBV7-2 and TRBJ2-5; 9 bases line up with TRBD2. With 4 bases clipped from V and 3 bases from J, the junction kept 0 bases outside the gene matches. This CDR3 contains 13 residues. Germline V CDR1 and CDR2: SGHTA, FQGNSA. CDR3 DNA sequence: TGTGCCAGCAGCTCTAGCGGGGAAGAGACCCAGTACTTC. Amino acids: CASSSSGEETQYF.

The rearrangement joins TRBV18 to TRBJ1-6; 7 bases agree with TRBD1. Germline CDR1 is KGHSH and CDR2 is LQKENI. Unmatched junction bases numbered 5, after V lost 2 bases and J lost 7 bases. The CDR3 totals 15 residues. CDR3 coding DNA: TGTGCCAGCTCACCAGAGGGGGCAGACAATTCACCCCTCCACTTT. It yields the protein CASSPEGADNSPLHF. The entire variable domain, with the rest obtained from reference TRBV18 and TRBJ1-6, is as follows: NAGVMQNPRHLVRRRGQEARLRCSPMKGHSHVYWYRQLPEEGLKFMVYLQKENIIDESGMPKERFSAEFPKEGPSILRIQQVVRGDSAAYFCASSPEGADNSPLHFGNGTRLTVT.

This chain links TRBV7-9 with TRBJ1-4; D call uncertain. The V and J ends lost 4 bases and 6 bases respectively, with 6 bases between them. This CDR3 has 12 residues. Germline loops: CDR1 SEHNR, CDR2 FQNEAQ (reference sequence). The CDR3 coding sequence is TGTGCCAGCAGCTCGACGGATGAAAAACTGTTTTTT. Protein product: CASSSTDEKLFF.

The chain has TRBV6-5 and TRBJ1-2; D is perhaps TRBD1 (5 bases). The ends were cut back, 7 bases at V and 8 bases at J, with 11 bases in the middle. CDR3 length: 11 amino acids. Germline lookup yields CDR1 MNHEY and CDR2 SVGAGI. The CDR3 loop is CASTQGGGYTF. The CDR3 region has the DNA TGTGCCAGCACCCAGGGTGGAGGCTACACCTTC.

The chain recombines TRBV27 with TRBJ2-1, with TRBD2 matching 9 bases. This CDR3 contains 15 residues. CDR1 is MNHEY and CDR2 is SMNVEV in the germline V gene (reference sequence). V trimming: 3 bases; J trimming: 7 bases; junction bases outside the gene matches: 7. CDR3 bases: TGTGCCAGCAGTTTTGGGCTAGCGGGGATAAATGAGCAGTTCTTC. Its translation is CASSFGLAGINEQFF.

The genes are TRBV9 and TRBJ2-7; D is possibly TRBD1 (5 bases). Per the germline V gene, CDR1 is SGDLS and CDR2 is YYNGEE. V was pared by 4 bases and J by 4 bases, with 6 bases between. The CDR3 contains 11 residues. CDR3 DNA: TGTGCCAGCAGCAGGGGTTACGAGCAGTACTTC. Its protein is CASSRGYEQYF.

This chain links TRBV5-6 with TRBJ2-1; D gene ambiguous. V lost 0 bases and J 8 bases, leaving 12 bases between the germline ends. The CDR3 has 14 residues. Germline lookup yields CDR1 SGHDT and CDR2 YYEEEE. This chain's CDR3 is CASSLGYRSYEQFF. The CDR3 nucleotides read TGTGCCAGCAGCTTGGGTTATCGGAGCTATGAGCAGTTCTTC.

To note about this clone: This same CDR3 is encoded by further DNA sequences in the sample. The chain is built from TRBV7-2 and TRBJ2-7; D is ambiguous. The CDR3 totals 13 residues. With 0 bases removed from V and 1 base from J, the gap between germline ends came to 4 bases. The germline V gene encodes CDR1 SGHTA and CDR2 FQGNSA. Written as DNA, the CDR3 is TGTGCCAGCAGCTTAGCGCGGTCCTACGAGCAGTACTTC. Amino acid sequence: CASSLARSYEQYF.